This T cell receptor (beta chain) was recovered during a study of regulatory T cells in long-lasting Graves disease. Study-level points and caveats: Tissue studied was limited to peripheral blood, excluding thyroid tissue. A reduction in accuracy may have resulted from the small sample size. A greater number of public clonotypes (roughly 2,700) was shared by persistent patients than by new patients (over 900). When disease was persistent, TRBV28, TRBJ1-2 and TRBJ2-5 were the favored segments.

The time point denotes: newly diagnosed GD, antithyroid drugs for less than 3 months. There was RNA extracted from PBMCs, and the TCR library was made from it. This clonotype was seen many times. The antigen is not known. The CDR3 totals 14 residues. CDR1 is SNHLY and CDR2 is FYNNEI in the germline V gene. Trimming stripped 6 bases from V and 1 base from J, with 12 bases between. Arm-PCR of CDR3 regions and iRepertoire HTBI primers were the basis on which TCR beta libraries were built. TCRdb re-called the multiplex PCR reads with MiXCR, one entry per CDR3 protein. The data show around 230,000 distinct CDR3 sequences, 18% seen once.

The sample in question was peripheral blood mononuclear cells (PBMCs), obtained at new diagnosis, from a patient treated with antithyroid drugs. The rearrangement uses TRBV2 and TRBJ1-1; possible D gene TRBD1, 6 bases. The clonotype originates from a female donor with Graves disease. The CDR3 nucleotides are TGTGCCAGCAGGTCGGGACATCAGAACACTGAAGCTTTCTTT. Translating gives CASRSGHQNTEAFF.